Listed here are 20 T cell receptor beta chains from one sample, sequenced in a study of blood T cells in healthy people across ages (dated by TCRdb to between 2014 and 2017). Receptors were amplified or captured by 5' RACE. The run used an Illumina HiSeq 2500. A second PCR of roughly 7 to 12 cycles was performed with a sample-barcoded 5' primer and a J-beta primer mix. The public reads were reanalyzed by TCRdb: fastp trimming at Q25, MiXCR alignment, in-frame beta chains only. Every entry covers one CDR3 protein and lists the most common genes and DNA from its rows. The sample profile shows approximately 1.5 million distinct CDR3 sequences; roughly 32% of them were found once. The ten largest clones represent roughly 10% of the sample. The sample taken for sequencing was blood. These TCRs come from a woman under 40 in good health.

J is TRBJ2-3 and V is TRBV12-3 or TRBV12-4, with TRBD2 matching over 7 bases. J gave up 6 bases and V 1 base, and 7 bases lay outside the gene matches. The CDR3 is 15 residues long. CDR3 DNA sequence: TGTGCCAGCAGTTTAGTCGGACTAGGTCGGGATACGCAGTATTTT. It codes for CASSLVGLGRDTQYF.

CDR3 region: CASRHNTEAFF. Here the CDR3 DNA reads TGTGCCAGCAGACACAACACTGAAGCTTTCTTT. The chain is built from TRBV12-3 or TRBV12-4 and TRBJ1-1; D unclear. Between the trimmed V and J ends, which lost 6 bases and 2 bases, there was a span of 4 bases. This CDR3 comprises 11 residues.

The chain links TRBV15 to TRBJ2-6; D gene ambiguous. The germline V gene has CDR1 LNHNV and CDR2 YYDKDF (reference sequence). V lost 4 bases and J 0 bases, leaving 7 bases between the germline ends. This CDR3 has 15 residues. CDR3 in amino acids: CATSIRSSGANVLTF. Here the CDR3 DNA reads TGTGCCACCAGCATTCGCTCCTCTGGGGCCAACGTCCTGACTTTC.

Of note for this clonotype: At one of its ends the junction is not consistent with the germline gene, which may arise from a read error. The chain has TRBV5-1 and TRBJ2-1, with TRBD1 matching 8 bases. CDR1 is SGHRS, CDR2 YFSETQ, per germline. There are 13 residues in the CDR3. In DNA, the CDR3 is TGCGCCGGCAGCGCGACAGGGGAAGGTGAGCAGTTCTTC. It yields the protein CAGSATGEGEQFF.

V is TRBV14 and J is TRBJ2-3; perhaps TRBD2 as D (7 bases). The CDR3 loop spans 14 amino acids. V shed 1 base and J shed 5 bases, with 10 bases lying between them. Germline loops: CDR1 SGHDN, CDR2 FVKESK. CDR3 nucleotides: TGTGCCAGCAGCCAAGGAGGGGGGGTAGATACGCAGTATTTT. Encoded protein: CASSQGGGVDTQYF.

There are a few counts of this clonotype. The rearrangement joins TRBV20-1 to TRBJ2-1; TRBD1 agrees at 8 bases. Losses at the gene ends were 6 bases for V and 7 bases for J; bases not matched to a gene: 14. This CDR3 has 15 residues. From germline, CDR1 is DFQATT and CDR2 SNEGSKA (reference sequence). The CDR3 sequence is CSAPPGDRYENEQFF. CDR3 bases: TGCAGTGCGCCACCCGGGGACAGGTACGAAAATGAGCAGTTCTTC.

This clonotype came up a few times. The genes are TRBV7-2 and TRBJ2-3, with D hard to call. The germline V gene encodes CDR1 SGHTA and CDR2 FQGNSA. Trimming took off 4 bases at V and 10 bases at J, with 15 bases between the two ends. The CDR3 totals 13 residues. DNA of the CDR3: TGTGCCAGCAGCTCTGAGGCTCCGGATGCGCAGTATTTT. The encoded protein is CASSSEAPDAQYF.

The chain links TRBV20-1 to TRBJ2-4; TRBD1 or TRBD2 may be the D gene (5 bases each). The CDR3 sequence is 14 residues long. V lost 3 bases and J lost 15, with 24 bases in between. Germline lookup yields CDR1 DFQATT and CDR2 SNEGSKA (reference sequence). The CDR3 loop reads CSASGTVLSYELYF. As DNA, the CDR3 is TGCAGTGCTAGCGGGACGGTTCTCTCCTACGAGCTGTACTTC.

The rearrangement links TRBV5-1 to TRBJ2-5; 8 nucleotides align to TRBD1. Trimming took 4 bases from V and 4 from J; bases not matched to a gene: 15. This CDR3 is 17 amino acids long. From germline, CDR1 is SGHRS and CDR2 YFSETQ. DNA for the CDR3: TGCGCCAGCAGCAATTATCAGTCCTTTACAGGGGGAGAGACCCAGTACTTC. The encoded protein is CASSNYQSFTGGETQYF.

The rearrangement links TRBV20-1 to TRBJ2-7; 11 nucleotides line up with TRBD2. Germline V gene data show CDR1 as DFQATT and CDR2 as SNEGSKA (reference sequence). CDR3 size: 14 residues. V shed 4 bases and J 4 bases; nucleotides not matched to a gene: 6. The CDR3, as DNA: TGCAGTGCTATAATGGCTAGCGGGGGGTACGAGCAGTACTTC. Encoded protein: CSAIMASGGYEQYF.

This clonotype has ten or more counts. This chain links TRBV20-1 with TRBJ2-1; perhaps TRBD2 as D (5 bases). Germline CDR1 is DFQATT and CDR2 is SNEGSKA (reference sequence). V was pared by 6 bases and J by 2 bases, with 11 bases between. CDR3 length equals 13 residues. The CDR3 spells CSAPRGTYNEQFF. Here the CDR3 DNA reads TGCAGTGCCCCGAGAGGGACCTACAATGAGCAGTTCTTC.

The V gene is TRBV6-1, the J gene TRBJ2-5; tentatively, D is TRBD2 (5 bases). With 4 bases removed from V and 5 bases from J, the gap between germline ends came to 11 bases. CDR1 and CDR2 from the germline V gene are MNHNS and SASEGT. The CDR3 has 13 residues. Here the CDR3 reads CASSGTATETQYF. CDR3 sequence (DNA): TGTGCCAGCAGTGGGACTGCTACGGAGACCCAGTACTTC.

The gene calls are TRBV9 and TRBJ1-1, with D possibly matching TRBD1 (5 bases). The germline gives CDR1 SGDLS, CDR2 YYNGEE. V was cut by 4 bases and J by 7 bases, with 11 bases left in between. The CDR3 sequence is 12 residues long. CDR3 bases: TGTGCCAGCAGCCAAGGGACGGGTGAAGCTTTCTTT. Its translation: CASSQGTGEAFF.

The rearrangement uses TRBV4-1 and TRBJ2-7; the D gene could be TRBD1 or TRBD2 (5 bases each). The V end was cut by 9 bases, the J end by 4 bases, with 16 bases between. This CDR3 is built from 13 residues. CDR1 is MGHRA, CDR2 YSYEKL, per germline. In DNA form, the CDR3 reads TGCGCCAGGAATCCGGGACGGATTTACGAGCAGTACTTC. The encoded protein is CARNPGRIYEQYF.

Only a few counts were recorded for this clonotype. The V and J genes are TRBV20-1 and TRBJ2-3; the match to TRBD2 covers 11 bases. The CDR3 has 14 residues. From germline, CDR1 is DFQATT and CDR2 SNEGSKA (reference sequence). J was trimmed by 1 base and V by 5 bases; bases with no gene match: 2. The DNA for the CDR3 is TGCAGTGCTGAGACTAGCGGGGGCACAGATACGCAGTATTTT. It specifies CSAETSGGTDTQYF.

This clonotype was seen a handful of times. The genes are TRBV28 and TRBJ1-1, with D unresolved. The CDR3 loop spans 14 amino acids. Germline values: CDR1 MDHEN, CDR2 SYDVKM. Deletions cut 5 bases from V and 0 bases from J, with 10 bases between. CDR3 amino acids: CASSQISVNTEAFF. CDR3 bases: TGTGCCAGCAGTCAGATCTCAGTGAACACTGAAGCTTTCTTT.

V is TRBV5-1 and J is TRBJ2-1, with D unclear. In germline, CDR1 is SGHRS, CDR2 YFSETQ. V gave up 4 bases and J gave up 0 bases, with 14 bases separating them. The CDR3 spans 16 residues. The CDR3 sequence is CASSTRDHSSYNEQFF. As DNA, the CDR3 is TGCGCCAGCAGCACCCGAGACCACAGCTCCTACAATGAGCAGTTCTTC.

The chain links TRBV6-2 or TRBV6-3 to TRBJ2-7; 12 positions agree with TRBD2. The CDR3 is 16 amino acids. V dropped 0 bases and J dropped 5; count of bases not matched to a gene: 5. Germline CDR1 MNHEY, CDR2 SVGEGT. DNA of the CDR3: TGTGCCAGCAGTTACTCAAGGACTAGCGGGGACGACGAGCAGTACTTC. Amino acids: CASSYSRTSGDDEQYF.

The CDR3 DNA reads TGTGCCAGCAGCCAAGGTGCAGGAGCGGGAGAAGAGACCCAGTACTTC. This sequence encodes CASSQGAGAGEETQYF. The chain recombines TRBV3-1 with TRBJ2-5; 8 nucleotides match TRBD2. CDR3 length: 16 residues. Trimming at V came to 1 base and at J to 3 bases, leaving 7 bases not matched to a gene. CDR1 and CDR2 (germline): LGHDT, YNNKEL (reference sequence).

This clonotype has just a few counts. The CDR3 region has the DNA TGTGCCAGCAGCTTGAGACGTACCTTTCGCTACGAGCAGTACTTC. Its protein is CASSLRRTFRYEQYF. V usage is TRBV11-2 and J usage is TRBJ2-7, with D uncertain. Germline CDR1 and CDR2: SGHAT and FQNNGV. This CDR3 is built from 15 residues. Between the trimmed V and J ends, which lost 3 bases and 3 bases, there was a span of 15 bases. Full variable domain (remainder filled in from reference TRBV11-2 and TRBJ2-7): EAGVAQSPRYKIIEKRQSVAFWCNPISGHATLYWYQQILGQGPKLLIQFQNNGVVDDSQLPKDRFSAERLKGVDSTLKIQPAKLEDSAVYLCASSLRRTFRYEQYFGPGTRLTVT.